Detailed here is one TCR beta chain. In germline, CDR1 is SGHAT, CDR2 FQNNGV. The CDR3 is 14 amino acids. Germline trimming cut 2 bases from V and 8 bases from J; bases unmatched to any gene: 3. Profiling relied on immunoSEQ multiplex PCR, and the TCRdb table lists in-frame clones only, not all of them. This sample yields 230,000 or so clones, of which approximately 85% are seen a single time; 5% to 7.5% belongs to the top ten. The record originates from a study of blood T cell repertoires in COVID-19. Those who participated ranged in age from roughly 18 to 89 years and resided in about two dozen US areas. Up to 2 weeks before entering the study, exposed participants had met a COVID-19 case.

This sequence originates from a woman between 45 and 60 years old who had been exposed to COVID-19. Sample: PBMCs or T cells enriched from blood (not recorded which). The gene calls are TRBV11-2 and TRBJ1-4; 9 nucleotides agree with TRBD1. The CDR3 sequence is CASSLRGTGEKLFF. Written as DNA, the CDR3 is TGTGCCAGCAGCTTAAGGGGGACAGGGGAAAAACTGTTTTTT.